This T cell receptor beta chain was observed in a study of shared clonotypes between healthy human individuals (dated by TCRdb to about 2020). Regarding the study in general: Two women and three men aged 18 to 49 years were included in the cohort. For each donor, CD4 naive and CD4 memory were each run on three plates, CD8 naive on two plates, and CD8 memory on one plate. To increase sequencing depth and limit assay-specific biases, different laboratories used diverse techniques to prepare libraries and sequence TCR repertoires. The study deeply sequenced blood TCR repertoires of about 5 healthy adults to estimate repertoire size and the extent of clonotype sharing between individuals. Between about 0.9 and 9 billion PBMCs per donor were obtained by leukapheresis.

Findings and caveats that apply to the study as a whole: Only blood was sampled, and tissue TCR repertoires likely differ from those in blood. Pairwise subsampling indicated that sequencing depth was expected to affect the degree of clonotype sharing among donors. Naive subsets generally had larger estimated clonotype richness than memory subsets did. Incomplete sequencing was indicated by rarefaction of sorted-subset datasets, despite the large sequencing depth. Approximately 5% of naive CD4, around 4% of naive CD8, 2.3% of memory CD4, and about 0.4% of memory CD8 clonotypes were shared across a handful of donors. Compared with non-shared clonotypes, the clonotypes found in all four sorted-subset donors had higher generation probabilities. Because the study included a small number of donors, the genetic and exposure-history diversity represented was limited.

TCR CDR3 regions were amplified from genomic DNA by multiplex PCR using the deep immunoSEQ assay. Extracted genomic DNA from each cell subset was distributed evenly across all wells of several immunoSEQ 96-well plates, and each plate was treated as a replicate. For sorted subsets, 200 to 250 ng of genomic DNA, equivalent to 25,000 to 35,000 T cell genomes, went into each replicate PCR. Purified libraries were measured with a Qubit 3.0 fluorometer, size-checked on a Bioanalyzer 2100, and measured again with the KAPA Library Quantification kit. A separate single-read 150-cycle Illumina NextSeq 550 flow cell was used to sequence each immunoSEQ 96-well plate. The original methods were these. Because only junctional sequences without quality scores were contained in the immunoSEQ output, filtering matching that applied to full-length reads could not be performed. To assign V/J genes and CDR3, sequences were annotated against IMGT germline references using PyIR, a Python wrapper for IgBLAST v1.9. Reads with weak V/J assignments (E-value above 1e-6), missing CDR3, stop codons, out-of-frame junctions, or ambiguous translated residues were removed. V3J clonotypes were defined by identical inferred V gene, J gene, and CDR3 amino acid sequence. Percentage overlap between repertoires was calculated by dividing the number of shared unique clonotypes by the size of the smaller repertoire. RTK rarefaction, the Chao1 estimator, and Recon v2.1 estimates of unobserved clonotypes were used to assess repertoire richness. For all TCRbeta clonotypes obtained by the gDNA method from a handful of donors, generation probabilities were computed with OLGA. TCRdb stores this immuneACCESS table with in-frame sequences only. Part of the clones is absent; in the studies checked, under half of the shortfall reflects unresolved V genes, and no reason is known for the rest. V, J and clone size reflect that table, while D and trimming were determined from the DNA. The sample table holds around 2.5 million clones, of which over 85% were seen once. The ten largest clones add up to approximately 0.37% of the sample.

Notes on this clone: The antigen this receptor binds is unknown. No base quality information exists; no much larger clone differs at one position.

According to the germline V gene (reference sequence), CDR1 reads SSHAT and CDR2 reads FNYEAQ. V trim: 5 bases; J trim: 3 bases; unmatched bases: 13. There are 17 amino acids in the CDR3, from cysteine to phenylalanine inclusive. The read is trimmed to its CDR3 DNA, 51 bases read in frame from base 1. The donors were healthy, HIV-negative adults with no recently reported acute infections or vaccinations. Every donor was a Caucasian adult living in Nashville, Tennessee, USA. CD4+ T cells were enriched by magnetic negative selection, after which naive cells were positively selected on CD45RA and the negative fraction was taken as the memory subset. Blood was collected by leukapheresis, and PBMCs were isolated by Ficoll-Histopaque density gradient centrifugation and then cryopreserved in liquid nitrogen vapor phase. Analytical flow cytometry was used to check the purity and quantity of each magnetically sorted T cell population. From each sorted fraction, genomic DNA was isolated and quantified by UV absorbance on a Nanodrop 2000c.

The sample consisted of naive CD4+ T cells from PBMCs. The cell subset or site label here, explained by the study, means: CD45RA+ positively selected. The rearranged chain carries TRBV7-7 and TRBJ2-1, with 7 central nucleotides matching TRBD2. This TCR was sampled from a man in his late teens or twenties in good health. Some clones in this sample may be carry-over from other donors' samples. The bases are TGTGCCAGCAGCCTACAGAGGGCGGGAGCCGGCTACAATGAGCAGTTCTTC. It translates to CASSLQRAGAGYNEQFF.